This entry lists 19 T cell receptor beta chains sequenced from one sample in a study of vaccination and CD4 T cells after COVID-19. Sequenced with the Oncomine TCR Beta short-read assay was DNA taken from cultured CD4+ T cells. TCRdb reprocessed the PCR reads with MiXCR, giving one entry per CDR3 protein. The table includes 6,500 to 10,000 distinct CDR3 sequences, about 45% detected once. No antigen has been assigned to these receptors. Regarding treatment: roughly 10-day PBMC culture with coronavirus spike peptide pools or control peptides (ViraFEST assay). Those CD4+ T cells from the unexposed donor predate the COVID-19 pandemic (2011-2018). Sequenced input: CD4+ T cells from blood, cultured in vitro. The origin of the receptors is a human donor in good health.

The chain links TRBV7-2 to TRBJ2-7; D not resolved. Trimming removed 4 bases from V and 2 bases from J, with 3 bases in between. The CDR3 runs 11 residues. Germline V CDR1 and CDR2: SGHTA, FQGNSA. In nucleotides, the CDR3 is TGTGCCAGCAGCTCCGCCTACGAGCAGTACTTC. Translating it yields CASSSAYEQYF.

The chain couples TRBV6-5 to TRBJ1-3, with 8 positions matching TRBD1. Trimming cost V 4 bases and J 0 bases; bases outside gene matches: 8. This CDR3 spans 17 amino acids. Germline CDR1 reads MNHEY; CDR2 reads SVGAGI. DNA for the CDR3: TGTGCCAGCAGTTGGGGGACAGGACTAACCTCTGGAAACACCATATATTTT. This translates into CASSWGTGLTSGNTIYF.

This chain uses TRBV10-3 with TRBJ2-3; possibly TRBD1 for D (5 bases). The CDR3 covers 15 residues. V was shortened by 4 bases and J by 2 bases, with 13 bases between the two germline ends. From germline, CDR1 is ENHRY and CDR2 SYGVKD. CDR3 sequence reads: CAISVGAGNTDTQYF. CDR3 bases: TGTGCCATCAGTGTCGGTGCAGGGAACACAGATACGCAGTATTTT.

The genes are TRBV2 and TRBJ2-1, with 12 bases that match TRBD2. Germline CDR1 and CDR2: SNHLY and FYNNEI. The CDR3 has 15 amino acids. The ends lost 4 bases at V and 6 bases at J; junction bases unmatched: 4. Here the CDR3 DNA reads TGTGCCAGCAGTGGCGCTAGCGGGGGGGTCAATGAGCAGTTCTTC. Translated: CASSGASGGVNEQFF.

The CDR3 region has the DNA TGTGCCAGCAGCTTCCTATTGACCTATTCGAACACTGAAGCTTTCTTT. This codes for CASSFLLTYSNTEAFF. The chain combines TRBV7-2 with TRBJ1-1, with D unclear. V shed 3 bases and J shed 1 base, with 15 bases lying between them. Germline V gene lookup returns CDR1 SGHTA and CDR2 FQGNSA. This CDR3 comprises 16 residues.

V and J are TRBV30 and TRBJ1-2, with 11 bases matching TRBD1. The V and J ends lost 7 bases and 5 bases, in that order; junction bases with no gene match: 12. The CDR3 is 15 residues long. The germline V gene has CDR1 GTSNPN and CDR2 SVGIG (reference sequence). CDR3 sequence: CASSQDRGLSYGYTF. The CDR3, as DNA: TGTGCCTCATCACAGGACAGGGGGCTATCGTATGGCTACACCTTC.

The chain is built from TRBV7-6 and TRBJ1-3; possibly TRBD1 for D (5 bases). Per germline, CDR1 SGHVS and CDR2 FNYEAQ. The CDR3 totals 15 residues. V dropped 5 bases and J dropped 4 bases, with 15 bases sitting between them. CDR3 region: CASSPSWGDGNTIYF. CDR3 coding DNA: TGTGCCAGCAGCCCCAGCTGGGGGGACGGAAACACCATATATTTT.

This clonotype was seen only a few times. V and J are TRBV7-2 and TRBJ1-6, with D perhaps TRBD1 (5 bases). The V gene lost 1 base and the J gene lost 7 bases, with 11 bases spanning the gap. CDR1 and CDR2 (germline): SGHTA, FQGNSA. The CDR3 is made up of 15 amino acids. For the CDR3, the DNA is TGTGCCAGCAGCTTAGAGTGGGGGGGGAATTCACCCCTCCACTTT. This codes for CASSLEWGGNSPLHF.

This clonotype has only a few counts. V usage is TRBV27 and J usage is TRBJ1-5; 8 bases are a match to TRBD1. The germline V gene encodes CDR1 MNHEY and CDR2 SMNVEV (reference sequence). This CDR3 is 14 amino acids long. The V and J ends lost 4 bases and 6 bases, in that order; junction bases with no gene match: 5. CDR3 sequence (DNA): TGTGCCAGCAGTTCACAGGGGGGGGCTCAGCCCCAGCATTTT. Translation gives CASSSQGGAQPQHF.

This clonotype was seen a handful of times. The V gene is TRBV19, the J gene TRBJ2-7; 11 nucleotides match TRBD2. Losses at the gene ends were 4 bases for V and 3 bases for J; bases not matched to a gene: 8. This CDR3 is 16 amino acids long. The germline CDR1 and CDR2 sequences are LNHDA and SQIVND (reference sequence). In DNA, the CDR3 is TGTGCCAGTAGTAGAAGCGGACTAGCGGGTAGCTACGAGCAGTACTTC. Encoded protein: CASSRSGLAGSYEQYF.

CDR3 residues: CASSLDSAGELFF. The CDR3 DNA sequence: TGTGCCAGCAGCTTGGACAGTGCCGGGGAGCTGTTTTTT. This rearrangement joins TRBV5-8 to TRBJ2-2; D unresolved. Per the germline V gene, CDR1 is SGHTS and CDR2 is YDEGEE. Trimming took off 0 bases at V and 6 bases at J, with 6 bases between the two ends. CDR3 length: 13 amino acids.

This clonotype was observed once. This may come from a read error, since a much larger clone is one base off. The gene calls are TRBV12-3 or TRBV12-4 and TRBJ1-1; 9 nucleotides line up with TRBD1. The junction had 10 bases not matched to a gene; V was cut back by 6 bases and J by 2 bases. This CDR3 has 16 amino acids. Here the CDR3 reads CASSSAGTGTNTEAFF. As DNA, the CDR3 is TGTGCCAGCAGCTCGGCTGGGACAGGGACAAACACTGAAGCTTTCTTT.

V gene TRBV20-1 combines with J gene TRBJ2-3; D not resolved. Trimming left V 1 base short and J 0 bases short, with 2 bases between. The CDR3 extends over 12 amino acids. Germline V CDR1 and CDR2: DFQATT, SNEGSKA (reference sequence). CDR3 sequence: CSARVSTDTQYF. In nucleotides, the CDR3 is TGCAGTGCTAGAGTCAGCACAGATACGCAGTATTTT.

The chain has TRBV19 and TRBJ2-1; tentatively, D is TRBD1 or TRBD2 (6 bases each). The germline V gene encodes CDR1 LNHDA and CDR2 SQIVND (reference sequence). Between the trimmed V and J ends, which lost 3 bases and 0 bases, there was a span of 12 bases. The CDR3 loop spans 16 amino acids. The CDR3 is CASSIRGPSSYNEQFF. The CDR3 DNA reads as TGTGCCAGTAGTATCCGGGGGCCCAGCTCCTACAATGAGCAGTTCTTC. Full variable domain (outside the CDR3, taken from reference TRBV19 and TRBJ2-1): DGGITQSPKYLFRKEGQNVTLSCEQNLNHDAMYWYRQDPGQGLRLIYYSQIVNDFQKGDIAEGYSVSREKKESFPLTVTSAQKNPTAFYLCASSIRGPSSYNEQFFGPGTRLTVL.

This clonotype appeared a few times. The chain links TRBV6-1 to TRBJ2-7, with a weak D call TRBD2 (6 bases). In germline, CDR1 is MNHNS, CDR2 SASEGT. There are 14 residues in the CDR3. Trimming shortened V by 7 bases and J by 0 bases, and 13 bases separated the two germline ends. CDR3 DNA: TGTGCCAGCAATCCAGCGGGTTACTCCTACGAGCAGTACTTC. As protein: CASNPAGYSYEQYF.

V gene TRBV5-6 combines with J gene TRBJ1-6, with D uncertain. CDR1 is SGHDT and CDR2 is YYEEEE in the germline V gene. This CDR3 contains 12 residues. The V gene lost 3 bases and the J gene lost 6 bases, with 4 bases spanning the gap. This CDR3 is CASSSSNSPLHF. The CDR3 coding sequence is TGTGCCAGCAGCTCCAGTAATTCACCCCTCCACTTT.

The V call is TRBV14, the J call TRBJ2-7; a weak D match, TRBD2 (6 bases). This CDR3 comprises 12 residues. Trimming cost V 8 bases and J 4 bases, with 12 bases left between them. The germline V gene has CDR1 SGHDN and CDR2 FVKESK. The CDR3 bases are TGTGCCAGCTCCCGGGGGAAGTACGAGCAGTACTTC. Amino acids: CASSRGKYEQYF.

The DNA of the CDR3 is TGTGCCAGCAGCTCCCAGGGGGGGGAGCAGTACTTC. This gives the protein CASSSQGGEQYF. The rearrangement joins TRBV7-7 to TRBJ2-7, with D perhaps matching TRBD1 or TRBD2 (7 bases each). Trimming cost V 4 bases and J 7 bases, with 11 bases left between them. The CDR3 runs to 12 residues. Germline V CDR1 and CDR2: SSHAT, FNYEAQ (reference sequence).

This clonotype was counted once. The CDR3 DNA follows: TGTGCCAGCAGTGATAATGCACCCTCAGGGGGTGGCTACACCTTC. The encoded protein is CASSDNAPSGGGYTF. This chain uses TRBV2 with TRBJ1-2; TRBD1 matches 7 bases. CDR3 size: 15 residues. V was pared by 3 bases and J by 7 bases, with 11 bases of the junction left unmatched. Germline-derived CDR1 and CDR2 are SNHLY and FYNNEI.